This T cell receptor beta chain derives from a study of graft-versus-host responses after intestinal transplantation. Study background: Transplantation in recipients was multivisceral, liver-intestinal, or isolated intestinal. All of the recipients had induction that used anti-thymocyte globulin, then tacrolimus and steroids for roughly three years.

Method: immunoSEQ multiplex PCR; TCRdb's copy keeps in-frame clones and lacks some. The sample has approximately 71,000 clones, roughly 90% seen once. Note on this clone: What it binds is unknown.

The study, taken as a whole, reports: Detection of GvH clones occurred in recipient marrow, and some had their first appearance in ileum or blood.

With V trimmed by 5 bases and J by 4 bases, 9 bases remained unmatched. CDR3 length equals 15 residues. In germline, CDR1 is MNHEY, CDR2 SMNVEV (reference sequence). V usage is TRBV27 and J usage is TRBJ2-5; TRBD2 matches at 8 bases. The input for sequencing was unstimulated CD8+ T cells sorted from spleen or lymph node cells, taken before intestinal transplant. The receptor comes from a human donor who received an intestinal transplant. The DNA for the CDR3 is TGTGCCAGCAGTACCGGGACTAGTCACAGAGAGACCCAGTACTTC. Amino acid sequence: CASSTGTSHRETQYF.